This entry concerns a single T cell receptor beta chain. What this receptor recognizes is not known. HCMV serostatus was determined by detecting HCMV-specific IgG in serum with a commercial ELISA kit. Ficoll density gradient centrifugation was used to isolate peripheral blood mononuclear cells from blood. Including cysteine and phenylalanine, the CDR3 has 14 amino acids. A DNA sequence was not provided. CDR1 and CDR2 (SGHVS, FQNEAQ) derive from the germline V gene. The data stem from a study of T cells expressing NK-cell markers (TCRdb year 2020). Notes on the research overall: In sorted CD3+CD56+NKG2C+, CD3+CD56+NKG2C- and CD3+CD56-NKG2C+ T-cell subsets from about 8 donors, TCR beta-chain repertoires were profiled. Sequencing of the libraries produced 2 x 150 bp reads on Illumina HiSeq 2000/2500, MiSeq or NextSeq. Among the eight sequenced donors, seven were HCMV-seropositive and one was HCMV-seronegative. Randomly selected healthy volunteers, three men and five women, were used as the eight sequenced donors.

Study-wide conclusions, independent of this receptor: In six donors, the dominant CD3+CD56+NKG2C+ clonotypes were found to rank among the top 10 CD8+ clonotypes and to make up 1.0-7.0% of CD8+ T cells. It remained unclear whether the expanded NKG2C-expressing T cell clones were specific for HCMV antigens. Those dominant clonotypes were again the most abundant among CD3+CD56-NKG2C+ cells in four donors, at roughly 25-65%.

Sequenced using an Illumina HiSeq 2000. TCR beta cDNA libraries were prepared using 5'RACE template switching, which introduced a universal primer site and unique molecular identifiers. Priming for cDNA synthesis came from the TCR beta constant segment, and two successive PCR amplification steps followed. Under the source paper's analysis protocol: MIGEC was used to demultiplex reads and group the reads by UMI, and MiTCR was used to assemble and quantify clonotypes. To remove erroneous sequences, TCR cDNA sequences were retained only when supported by two or more reads. The tcR package was used for downstream repertoire analysis, and clonotypes were matched between fractions using CDR3 nucleotide sequence together with V segment. VDJmatch was used to annotate antigen specificity against VDJdb, with one amino acid substitution in CDR3 allowed. Each entry corresponds to one CDR3 protein sequence from reads that TCRdb reprocessed, and DNA is not given. The V and J calls shown here were made by TCRdb, not taken from the authors' results. The sample table on file contains under 200,000 distinct CDR3 sequences. Approximately 18% of the sample rests with the top ten.

The sequenced sample was blood T cells: a sorted CD56 or NKG2C T cell subset, CD4+ or CD8+ T cells, or bulk PBMC T cells (not recorded which). The rearrangement combines TRBV7-8 with TRBJ1-1; TCRdb calls TRBD1, which cannot be checked without DNA. The sequence came from a woman aged 18-69 years in good health. CDR3 loop: CASSLRQVGTEAFF.